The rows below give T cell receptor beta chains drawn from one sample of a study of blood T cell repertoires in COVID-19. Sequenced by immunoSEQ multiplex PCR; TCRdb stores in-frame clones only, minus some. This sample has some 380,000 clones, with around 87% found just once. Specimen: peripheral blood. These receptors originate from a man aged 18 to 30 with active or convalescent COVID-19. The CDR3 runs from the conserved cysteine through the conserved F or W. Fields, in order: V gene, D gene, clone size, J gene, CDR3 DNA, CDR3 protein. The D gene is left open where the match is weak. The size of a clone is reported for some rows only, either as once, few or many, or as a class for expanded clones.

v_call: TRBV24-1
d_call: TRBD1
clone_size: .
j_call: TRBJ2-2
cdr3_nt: TGTGCCATCCAAGGGACAGGCTCGGGCACCGGGGAGCTGTTTTTT
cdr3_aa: CAIQGTGSGTGELFF

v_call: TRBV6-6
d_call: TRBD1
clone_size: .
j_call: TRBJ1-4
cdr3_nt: TGTGCCAGCAGACTAGACAGGGCAACTAATGAAAAACTGTTTTTT
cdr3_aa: CASRLDRATNEKLFF

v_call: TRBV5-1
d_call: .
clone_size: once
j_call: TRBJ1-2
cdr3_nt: TGCGCCAGCAGCTTGGACAGGCCAACTAACTATGGCTACACCTTC
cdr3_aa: CASSLDRPTNYGYTF

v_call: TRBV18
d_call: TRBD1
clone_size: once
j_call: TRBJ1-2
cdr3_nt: TGTGCCAGCTCACCAAACGACAGGGGTAATGGCTACACCTTC
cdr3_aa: CASSPNDRGNGYTF

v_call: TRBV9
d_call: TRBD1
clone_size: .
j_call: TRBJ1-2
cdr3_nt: TGTGCCAGCAGCTTCACGGACAGGGTAGTTTTTGGCTACACCTTC
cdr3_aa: CASSFTDRVVFGYTF

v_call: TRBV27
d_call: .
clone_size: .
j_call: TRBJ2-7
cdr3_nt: TGTGCCAGCAGTTTAGCGGGTTACTCCTACGAGCAGTACTTC
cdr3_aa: CASSLAGYSYEQYF

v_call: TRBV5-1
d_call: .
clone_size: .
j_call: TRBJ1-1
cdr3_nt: TGCGCCAGCAGCCCCTCGGTATTGAACACTGAAGCTTTCTTT
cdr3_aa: CASSPSVLNTEAFF

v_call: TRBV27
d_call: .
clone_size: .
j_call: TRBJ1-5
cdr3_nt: TGTGCCAGCAGTTTAGGCAGGGCCTTTAGGCCCCAGCATTTT
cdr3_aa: CASSLGRAFRPQHF

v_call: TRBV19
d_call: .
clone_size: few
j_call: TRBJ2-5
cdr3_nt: TGTGCCAGTAGCCGGGGTTATCTGATGTACCAAGAGACCCAGTACTTC
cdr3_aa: CASSRGYLMYQETQYF

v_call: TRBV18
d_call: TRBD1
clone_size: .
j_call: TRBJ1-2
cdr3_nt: TGTGCCAGCTCACGGGACAGGGAGAATAGCGGCTACACCTTC
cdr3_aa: CASSRDRENSGYTF

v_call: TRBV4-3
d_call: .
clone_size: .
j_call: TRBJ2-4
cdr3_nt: TGCGCCAGCAGCCAAGATCTAAGGGGAATAAACATTCAGTACTTC
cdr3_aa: CASSQDLRGINIQYF

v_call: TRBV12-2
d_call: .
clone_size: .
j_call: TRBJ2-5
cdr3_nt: TGTGCAAGTCGCTTAGTGGTGAGGGCGCAAGAGACCCAGTACTTC
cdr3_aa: CASRLVVRAQETQYF

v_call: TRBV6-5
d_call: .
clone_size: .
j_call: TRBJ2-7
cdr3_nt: TGTGCCAGCAGTTACGGAGCGAATACCTACGAGCAGTACTTC
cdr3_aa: CASSYGANTYEQYF

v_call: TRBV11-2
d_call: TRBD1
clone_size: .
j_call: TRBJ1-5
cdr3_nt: TGTGCCAGCAGCTTAGAAGGGACAGGGTATCAGCCCCAGCATTTT
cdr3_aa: CASSLEGTGYQPQHF

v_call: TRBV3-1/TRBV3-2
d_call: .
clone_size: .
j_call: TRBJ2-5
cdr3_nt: TGTGCCAGCAGCCAAGATTTTTATGTTCTCGAGGAGTACTTC
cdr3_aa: CASSQDFYVLEEYF

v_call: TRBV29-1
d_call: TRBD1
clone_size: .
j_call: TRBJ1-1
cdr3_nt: TGCAGCGCCCGGACAGGGGGCTTCAACGGTGAAGCTTTCTTT
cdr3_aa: CSARTGGFNGEAFF

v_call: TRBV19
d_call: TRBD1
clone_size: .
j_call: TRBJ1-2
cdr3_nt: TGTGCCAGTAGTATTCGGACAGGGAACTATGGCTACACCTTC
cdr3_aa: CASSIRTGNYGYTF

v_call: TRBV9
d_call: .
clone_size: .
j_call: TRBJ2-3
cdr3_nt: TGTGCCAGCAGCGTAGAGGGGCCAGATACGCAGTATTTT
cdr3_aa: CASSVEGPDTQYF

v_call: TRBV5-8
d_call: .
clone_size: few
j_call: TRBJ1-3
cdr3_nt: TGTGCCAGCAGCCTTGACCGGGTCTTATCTGGAAACACCATATATTTT
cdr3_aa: CASSLDRVLSGNTIYF

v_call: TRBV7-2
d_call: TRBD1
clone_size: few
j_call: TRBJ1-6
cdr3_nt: TGTGCCAGCACCCAGCTCGGACAGGGGTATTCACCCCTCCACTTT
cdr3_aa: CASTQLGQGYSPLHF